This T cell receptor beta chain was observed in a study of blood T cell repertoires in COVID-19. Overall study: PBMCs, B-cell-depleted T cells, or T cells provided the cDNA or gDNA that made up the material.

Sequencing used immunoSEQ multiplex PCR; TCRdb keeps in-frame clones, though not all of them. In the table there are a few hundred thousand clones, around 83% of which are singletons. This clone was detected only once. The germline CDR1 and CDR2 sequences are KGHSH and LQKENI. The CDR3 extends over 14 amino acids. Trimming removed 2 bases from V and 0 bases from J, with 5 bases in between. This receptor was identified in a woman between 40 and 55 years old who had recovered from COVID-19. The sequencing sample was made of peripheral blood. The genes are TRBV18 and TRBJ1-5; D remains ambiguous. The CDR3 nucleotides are TGTGCCAGCTCACCAGTTTATAGCAATCAGCCCCAGCATTTT. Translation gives CASSPVYSNQPQHF.